The 29 T cell receptor beta chains below come from one sample, sequenced in a study of shared clonotypes between healthy human individuals. TCRdb keeps only in-frame clones here, not all; method: immunoSEQ multiplex PCR. The sample carries under 2,500,000 clones, approximately 94% recorded once. What was sequenced was naive CD4+ T cells sorted from blood. The subset: CD45RA+ positively selected. The receptors were gathered from a man aged 18 to 35 in good health.

The chain carries TRBV5-1 and TRBJ1-5; no definite D call. Trimming took 7 bases from V and 7 from J, leaving 15 bases between them. The CDR3 consists of 13 residues. From germline, CDR1 is SGHRS and CDR2 YFSETQ. The CDR3 region has the DNA TGCGCCAGCCCTACAGACTACATGCAGCCCCAGCATTTT. It specifies CASPTDYMQPQHF.

A word on this clone: Other DNA variants within this sample encode the same CDR3. This chain uses TRBV5-1 with TRBJ2-2, with 7 bases aligning to TRBD2. The V segment lost 2 bases and the J segment 0 bases; nucleotides outside the gene matches: 1. From germline, CDR1 is SGHRS and CDR2 YFSETQ. The CDR3 runs 15 residues. The CDR3 loop reads CASSLGTTNTGELFF. The CDR3 nucleotides read TGCGCCAGCAGCTTAGGGACTACGAACACCGGGGAGCTGTTTTTT. Looking up the rest from reference TRBV5-1 and TRBJ2-2 gives the full variable domain: KAGVTQTPRYLIKTRGQQVTLSCSPISGHRSVSWYQQTPGQGLQFLFEYFSETQRNKGNFPGRFSGRQFSNSRSEMNVSTLELGDSALYLCASSLGTTNTGELFFGEGSRLTVL.

As to this clone: Compared with germline, one end of the junction differs, possibly owing to a read error. The CDR3 DNA reads as TGCGCCAGCACCTTGGGGACTAGCGGGGAGACCCAGTACTTC. It codes for CASTLGTSGETQYF. The J gene is TRBJ2-5, the V gene TRBV5-1; 12 bases fit TRBD2. Germline V gene lookup returns CDR1 SGHRS and CDR2 YFSETQ. The CDR3 is 14 amino acids.

The chain uses TRBV19 and TRBJ2-7, with 7 positions matching TRBD1. Germline loops: CDR1 LNHDA, CDR2 SQIVND (reference sequence). V lost 5 bases and J lost 0; bases outside the gene matches: 7. The CDR3 loop spans 15 amino acids. The CDR3 sequence is CASSPTGESSYEQYF. CDR3 DNA sequence: TGTGCCAGTAGTCCAACAGGGGAGAGCTCCTACGAGCAGTACTTC.

The V call is TRBV18, the J call TRBJ2-7, with 11 bases that match TRBD2. Trimming removed 5 bases from V and 0 bases from J; junction bases left unmatched: 3. This CDR3 has 15 residues. Germline values: CDR1 KGHSH, CDR2 LQKENI. In DNA, the CDR3 is TGTGCCAGCTCATCGACTAGCGGGGACTCCTACGAGCAGTACTTC. Residues: CASSSTSGDSYEQYF. Supplemented by reference TRBV18 and TRBJ2-7, the full variable domain reads NAGVMQNPRHLVRRRGQEARLRCSPMKGHSHVYWYRQLPEEGLKFMVYLQKENIIDESGMPKERFSAEFPKEGPSILRIQQVVRGDSAAYFCASSSTSGDSYEQYFGPGTRLTVT.

A remark on this clone: Other nucleotide sequences from this sample produce the same CDR3. The CDR3 reads CASSYGAGAYEQYF. The CDR3 nucleotides read TGTGCCAGCAGTTATGGAGCGGGAGCTTACGAGCAGTACTTC. The chain links TRBV6-6 to TRBJ2-7; TRBD2 aligns across 8 bases. Losses at the gene ends were 3 bases for V and 4 bases for J; bases not matched to a gene: 5. Germline V CDR1 and CDR2: MNHNY, SVGAGI (reference sequence). This CDR3 spans 14 amino acids.

As to this clone: Distinct nucleotide sequences in the sample also encode this CDR3. This chain's CDR3 is CASSLPGQGAYEQYF. CDR3 sequence (DNA): TGTGCCAGCAGCTTGCCGGGACAAGGGGCCTACGAGCAGTACTTC. The rearrangement links TRBV5-4 to TRBJ2-7, with a possible D match to TRBD1 (6 bases). Trimming removed 1 base from V and 2 bases from J, with 13 bases in between. Germline CDR1 SGHNT, CDR2 YYREEE (reference sequence). The CDR3 sequence is 15 residues long.

The chain employs TRBV7-9 and TRBJ1-2; D is perhaps TRBD1 (5 bases). V lost 5 bases and J 7 bases, leaving 14 bases between the germline ends. Germline V gene lookup returns CDR1 SEHNR and CDR2 FQNEAQ (reference sequence). CDR3 length: 13 amino acids. The CDR3 nucleotides are TGTGCCAGCAGCCGTGACAGCTCTAGTGGCTACACCTTC. Protein product: CASSRDSSSGYTF.

The J gene is TRBJ2-5, the V gene TRBV5-1; D possibly corresponds to TRBD1 (6 bases). The ends were cut back, 4 bases at V and 3 bases at J, with 16 bases in the middle. Germline values: CDR1 SGHRS, CDR2 YFSETQ. The CDR3 contains 15 residues. CDR3 protein: CASSPSGTREETQYF. The CDR3 region has the DNA TGCGCCAGCAGCCCATCCGGGACACGGGAAGAGACCCAGTACTTC.

The chain recombines TRBV7-2 with TRBJ2-7; 7 bases line up with TRBD2. V was pared by 2 bases and J by 6 bases, with 4 bases of the junction left unmatched. Germline lookup yields CDR1 SGHTA and CDR2 FQGNSA. The CDR3 consists of 13 residues. The CDR3 spells CASSLSGAVEQYF. The DNA of the CDR3 is TGTGCCAGCAGCTTAAGCGGGGCAGTCGAGCAGTACTTC.

The rearrangement links TRBV28 to TRBJ1-5; maybe TRBD1 (6 bases). V shed 8 bases and J shed 7 bases, with 21 bases lying between them. CDR3 size: 15 residues. Germline V CDR1 and CDR2: MDHEN, SYDVKM. For the CDR3, the DNA is TGTGCCAGCGGCGGAGGGGGGGAAGGAGAGCAGCCCCAGCATTTT. Protein sequence: CASGGGGEGEQPQHF.

With respect to this clone: Other DNA sequences within the sample encode an identical CDR3. The chain has TRBV7-2 and TRBJ1-5; D gene uncertain. The CDR3 has 13 residues. V gave up 0 bases and J gave up 4 bases, with 4 bases separating them. Germline assignment: CDR1 SGHTA and CDR2 FQGNSA. CDR3 nucleotides: TGTGCCAGCAGCTTAGCTACAAATCAGCCCCAGCATTTT. It encodes CASSLATNQPQHF.

The chain has TRBV4-1 and TRBJ2-1; D uncertain. Germline CDR1 is MGHRA and CDR2 is YSYEKL. Trimming took 5 bases from V and 4 from J, leaving 21 bases between them. The CDR3 is made up of 17 amino acids. CDR3 bases: TGCGCCAGCAGCTCCCCCCTGCGCAGCACACCTTACAATGAGCAGTTCTTC. It translates to CASSSPLRSTPYNEQFF.

CDR3 DNA sequence: TGTGCCAGCAGCTTAGTCGGACGGAGTAACACTGAAGCTTTCTTT. Translation gives CASSLVGRSNTEAFF. The chain has TRBV13 and TRBJ1-1, with D hard to call. CDR3 length equals 15 residues. Trimming stripped 1 base from V and 2 bases from J, with 11 bases between. Germline V gene lookup returns CDR1 PRHDT and CDR2 FYEKMQ (reference sequence).

The V and J genes are TRBV10-1 and TRBJ1-2; no reliable D call. Looked up from germline, CDR1 is WNHNN and CDR2 is SYGVQD (reference sequence). This CDR3 spans 17 amino acids. V lost 3 bases to trimming and J lost 0 bases, with 17 bases between them. The CDR3 region has the DNA TGCGCCAGCAGTGATGGAGGCAGACCTACCGCTAACTATGGCTACACCTTC. Its translation is CASSDGGRPTANYGYTF.

The rearrangement uses TRBV6-8 and TRBJ2-1; D possibly corresponds to TRBD2 (6 bases). V was pared by 0 bases and J by 8 bases, with 11 bases between. The germline V gene encodes CDR1 MNHGY and CDR2 SAAAGT. CDR3 length equals 14 residues. The CDR3 coding sequence is TGTGCCAGCAGTTACTCGTCTTTAGCGGATGAGCAGTTCTTC. Its protein is CASSYSSLADEQFF.

The rearrangement links TRBV28 to TRBJ2-1; 10 bases line up with TRBD1. The V gene end was trimmed by 4 bases and the J gene end by 8 bases; junction bases not matched to a gene: 8. The CDR3 is 15 amino acids. CDR1 is MDHEN and CDR2 is SYDVKM in the germline V gene. The CDR3 sequence is CASSSPGQGSHEQFF. The CDR3 nucleotides are TGTGCCAGCAGTTCTCCGGGACAGGGGTCCCATGAGCAGTTCTTC.

CDR3 sequence: CAISEYTYGYTF. CDR3 nucleotides: TGTGCCATCAGTGAATATACCTATGGCTACACCTTC. This chain joins TRBV10-3 and TRBJ1-2; D is unresolved. Trimming took 3 bases from V and 4 from J, leaving 6 bases between them. The CDR3 contains 12 residues. From germline, CDR1 is ENHRY and CDR2 SYGVKD.

The chain carries TRBV5-8 and TRBJ2-1; D assignment may be TRBD1 or TRBD2 (5 bases each). Germline lookup yields CDR1 SGHTS and CDR2 YDEGEE. CDR3 length: 18 amino acids. V was clipped by 7 bases and J by 0 bases, with 23 bases between them. As DNA, the CDR3 is TGTGCCAGCCGCCGGGGCCCGCTAGCCCTATACTCCTACAATGAGCAGTTCTTC. Its protein product is CASRRGPLALYSYNEQFF.

The gene calls are TRBV28 and TRBJ1-2; D not certain. Trimming left V 5 bases short and J 2 bases short, with 18 bases between. The V gene's germline CDR1 is MDHEN and CDR2 SYDVKM. CDR3 size: 16 residues. CDR3 coding DNA: TGTGCCAGCAGTCTGCTTGTCTTCCACCTAAACTATGGCTACACCTTC. Protein product: CASSLLVFHLNYGYTF.

The chain combines TRBV12-5 with TRBJ1-5, with 8 nucleotides matching TRBD1. CDR1 is LGHNT, CDR2 FRNRAP, per germline. Losses at the gene ends were 7 bases for V and 4 bases for J; bases not matched to a gene: 6. This CDR3 contains 14 residues. The CDR3 spells CASALGQGNQPQHF. CDR3 bases: TGTGCTAGTGCCCTCGGACAGGGAAATCAGCCCCAGCATTTT.

Turning to this clone: The sample has other DNA sequences that encode this CDR3 too. The CDR3 spells CAWSPTNYGYTF. CDR3 DNA: TGTGCCTGGAGTCCTACAAACTATGGCTACACCTTC. The chain couples TRBV30 to TRBJ1-2; D gene unclear. V lost 2 bases and J lost 2, with 6 bases in between. In germline, CDR1 is GTSNPN, CDR2 SVGIG (reference sequence). This CDR3 contains 12 residues.

This clone was counted between two and nine times. The chain combines TRBV29-1 with TRBJ2-5, with D uncertain. The CDR3 runs to 11 residues. V was clipped by 4 bases and J by 6 bases, with 9 bases between them. In germline, CDR1 is SQVTM, CDR2 ANQGSEA. The CDR3 DNA sequence: TGCAGCGTTGGCCCCGTCCAGACCCAGTACTTC. Its protein is CSVGPVQTQYF.

The count of this clone is one. The chain employs TRBV30 and TRBJ1-5; D may be TRBD1 (5 bases). The CDR3 loop spans 14 amino acids. The germline CDR1 and CDR2 sequences are GTSNPN and SVGIG (reference sequence). Deletions cut 3 bases from V and 6 bases from J, with 15 bases between. The chain's CDR3 is CAWSFAGGGQPQHF. The CDR3 DNA sequence: TGTGCCTGGAGCTTCGCGGGGGGGGGTCAGCCCCAGCATTTT.

The chain links TRBV10-3 to TRBJ2-7; a weak D match, TRBD1 (6 bases). V lost 3 bases to trimming and J lost 3 bases, with 15 bases between them. The CDR3 sequence is 15 residues long. CDR1 is ENHRY, CDR2 SYGVKD, per germline. CDR3 sequence (DNA): TGTGCCATCAGTGATTCCCCTCAGGGGAACTACGAGCAGTACTTC. Its translation is CAISDSPQGNYEQYF.

The J gene is TRBJ1-2, the V gene TRBV7-2, with 7 bases lining up with TRBD1. The germline V gene has CDR1 SGHTA and CDR2 FQGNSA. This CDR3 contains 15 residues. V lost 4 bases, J lost 6 bases, and 11 bases stayed unmatched. The CDR3 nucleotides are TGTGCCAGCAGCTCCCCGAGACAGGGAACAAATGGCTACACCTTC. Protein product: CASSSPRQGTNGYTF. The full variable domain, in which reference TRBV7-2 and TRBJ1-2 provide the parts outside the CDR3, is GAGVSQSPSNKVTEKGKDVELRCDPISGHTALYWYRQSLGQGLEFLIYFQGNSAPDKSGLPSDRFSAERTGGSVSTLTIQRTQQEDSAVYLCASSSPRQGTNGYTFGSGTRLTVV.

This clone was seen a few times. This chain connects TRBV19 to TRBJ1-5, with 9 bases lining up with TRBD1. CDR3 length: 16 residues. V lost 4 bases and J lost 0; bases outside the gene matches: 4. The germline gives CDR1 LNHDA, CDR2 SQIVND (reference sequence). The CDR3 region is CASSTRDRVSNQPQHF. DNA of the CDR3: TGTGCCAGTAGTACCAGGGACAGGGTTAGCAATCAGCCCCAGCATTTT.

This chain joins TRBV6-6 and TRBJ2-3; 7 positions match TRBD2. The CDR3 extends over 15 amino acids. With 4 bases clipped from V and 1 base from J, the junction kept 5 bases outside the gene matches. The germline V gene encodes CDR1 MNHNY and CDR2 SVGAGI (reference sequence). The DNA of the CDR3 is TGTGCCAGCAGTTGGCGGGAGCGCCGCACAGATACGCAGTATTTT. This sequence encodes CASSWRERRTDTQYF.

The rearrangement links TRBV4-1 to TRBJ2-7, with TRBD2 matching over 12 bases. The CDR3 runs to 16 residues. The V gene's germline CDR1 is MGHRA and CDR2 YSYEKL. The V and J ends lost 4 bases and 0 bases, in that order; junction bases with no gene match: 4. In nucleotides, the CDR3 is TGCGCCAGCAGCCGAACGACTAGCGGGAGCTCCTACGAGCAGTACTTC. As protein: CASSRTTSGSSYEQYF.